This T cell receptor (beta chain) stems from a study of PD-L1 blockade in urothelial cancer. The V segment lost 3 bases and the J segment 11 bases; nucleotides outside the gene matches: 7. CDR3 length equals 12 residues. CDR1 is SGHRS and CDR2 is YFSETQ in the germline V gene. Time point: peripheral blood 6 weeks after treatment start. TCRdb keeps only in-frame clones here, not all; method: immunoSEQ multiplex PCR. Of some 31,000 clones in the sample, approximately 81% are singletons; the top ten hold around 3.1%. The starting material was PBMCs, obtained around atezolizumab (anti-PD-L1) treatment. The chain employs TRBV5-1 and TRBJ1-1; 7 bases are shared with TRBD1. This sequence originates from a man between 65 and 85 years old with urothelial cancer. The CDR3 DNA sequence: TGCGCCAGCAGCTCCCTGGGACAGAGGGCTTTCTTT. As protein: CASSSLGQRAFF.